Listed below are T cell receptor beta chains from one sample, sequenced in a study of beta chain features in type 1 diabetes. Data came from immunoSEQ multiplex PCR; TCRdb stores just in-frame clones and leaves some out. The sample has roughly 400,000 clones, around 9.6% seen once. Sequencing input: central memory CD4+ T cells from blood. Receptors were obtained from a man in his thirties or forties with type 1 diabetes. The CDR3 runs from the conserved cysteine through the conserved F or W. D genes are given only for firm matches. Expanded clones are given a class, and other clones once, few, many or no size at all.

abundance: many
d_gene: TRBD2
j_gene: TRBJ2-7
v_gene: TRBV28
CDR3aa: CASSPFASGTYEQYF
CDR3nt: TGTGCCAGCAGTCCCTTTGCTAGCGGGACCTACGAGCAGTACTTC

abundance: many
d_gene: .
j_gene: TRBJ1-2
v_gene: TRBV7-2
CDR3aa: CASRQPGFYGYTF
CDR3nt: TGTGCCAGCAGGCAACCAGGGTTCTATGGCTACACCTTC

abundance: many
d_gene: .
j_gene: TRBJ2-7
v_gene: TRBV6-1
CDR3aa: CASSESGYEQYF
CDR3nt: TGTGCCAGCAGTGAATCGGGCTACGAGCAGTACTTC

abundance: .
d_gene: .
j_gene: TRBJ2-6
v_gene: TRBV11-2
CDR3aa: CASSQEAGSGANVLTF
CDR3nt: TGTGCCAGCAGCCAAGAGGCAGGGTCTGGGGCCAACGTCCTGACTTTC

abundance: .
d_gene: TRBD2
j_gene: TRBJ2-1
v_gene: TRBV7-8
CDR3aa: CASSLGTSGFYNEQFF
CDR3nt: TGTGCCAGCAGCTTAGGGACTAGCGGTTTCTACAATGAGCAGTTCTTC

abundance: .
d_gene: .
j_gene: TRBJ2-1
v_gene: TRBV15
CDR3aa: CATSRDLDLHGQFF
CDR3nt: TGTGCCACCAGCAGAGATCTGGACCTACACGGGCAGTTCTTC

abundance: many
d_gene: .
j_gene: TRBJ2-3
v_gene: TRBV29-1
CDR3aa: CSVGRSSTDTQYF
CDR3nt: TGCAGCGTTGGGCGGTCTAGCACAGATACGCAGTATTTT

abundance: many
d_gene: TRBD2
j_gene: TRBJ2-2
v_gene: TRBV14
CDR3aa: CASSQSPSGGGELFF
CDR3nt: TGTGCCAGCAGCCAATCCCCGTCGGGAGGCGGGGAGCTGTTTTTT

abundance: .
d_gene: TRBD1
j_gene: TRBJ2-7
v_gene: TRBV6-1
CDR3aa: CASSRDSFSYEQYF
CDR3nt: TGTGCCAGCAGCCGGGACAGTTTCTCCTACGAGCAGTACTTC

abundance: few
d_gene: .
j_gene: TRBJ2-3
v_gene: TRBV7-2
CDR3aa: CASSRRAPSTDTQYF
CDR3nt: TGCGCCAGCAGCCGGCGGGCCCCTAGCACAGATACGCAGTATTTT

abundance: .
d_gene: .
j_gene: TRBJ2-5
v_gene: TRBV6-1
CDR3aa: CATHRPAQETQYF
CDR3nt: TGTGCCACTCATAGACCAGCTCAAGAGACCCAGTACTTC

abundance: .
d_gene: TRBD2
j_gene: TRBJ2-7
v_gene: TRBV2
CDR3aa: CASREGLAASYEQYF
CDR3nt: TGTGCCAGCAGGGAAGGACTAGCGGCCTCCTACGAGCAGTACTTC

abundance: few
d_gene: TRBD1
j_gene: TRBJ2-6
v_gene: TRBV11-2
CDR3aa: CASSSGQGASGANVLTF
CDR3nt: TGTGCCAGCAGCTCAGGACAGGGGGCTTCTGGGGCCAACGTCCTGACTTTC

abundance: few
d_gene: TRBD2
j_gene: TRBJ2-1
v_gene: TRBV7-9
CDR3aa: CASSPHSGSRSYNEQFF
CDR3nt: TGTGCCAGCAGCCCCCATAGCGGGAGTAGGTCCTACAATGAGCAGTTCTTC

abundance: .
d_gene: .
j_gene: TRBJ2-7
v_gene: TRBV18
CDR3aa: CASSPLQGGEQYF
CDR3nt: TGTGCCAGCTCACCACTTCAGGGGGGCGAGCAGTACTTC

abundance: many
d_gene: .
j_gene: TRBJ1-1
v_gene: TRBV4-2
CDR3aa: CASSPGRQEAEAFF
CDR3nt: TGTGCCAGCAGCCCCGGCCGACAGGAAGCTGAAGCTTTCTTT

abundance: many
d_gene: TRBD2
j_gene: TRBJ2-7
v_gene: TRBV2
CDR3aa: CASNPREGYEQYF
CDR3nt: TGTGCCAGCAATCCCAGGGAGGGCTACGAGCAGTACTTC

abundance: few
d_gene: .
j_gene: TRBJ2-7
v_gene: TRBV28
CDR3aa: CASSPRGRIGEQYF
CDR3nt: TGTGCCAGCAGCCCCCGGGGCAGGATTGGAGAGCAGTACTTC

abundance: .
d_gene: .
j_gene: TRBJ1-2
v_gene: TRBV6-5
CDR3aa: CASSFRNYGYTF
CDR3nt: TGTGCCAGCAGTTTCCGGAACTATGGCTACACCTTC

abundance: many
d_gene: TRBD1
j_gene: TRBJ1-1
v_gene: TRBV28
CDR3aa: CASSSPPGGNTEAFF
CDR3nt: TGTGCCAGCAGTTCCCCCCCAGGGGGAAACACTGAAGCTTTCTTT

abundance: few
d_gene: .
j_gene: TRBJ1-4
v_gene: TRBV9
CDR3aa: CASSGRGDEKLFF
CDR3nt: TGTGCCAGCAGCGGGAGAGGGGATGAAAAACTGTTTTTT

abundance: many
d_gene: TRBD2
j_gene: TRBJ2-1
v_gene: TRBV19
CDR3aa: CASIRTSGRSNEQFF
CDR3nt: TGTGCCAGTATAAGGACTAGCGGGAGAAGCAATGAGCAGTTCTTC

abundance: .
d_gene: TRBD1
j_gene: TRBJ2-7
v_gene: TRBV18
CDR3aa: CASSPPGQGYAYEQYF
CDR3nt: TGTGCCAGCTCACCACCAGGACAGGGTTACGCCTACGAGCAGTACTTC

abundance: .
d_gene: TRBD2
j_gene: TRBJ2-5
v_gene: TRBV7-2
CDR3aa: CASSTTRGGETQYF
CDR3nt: TGTGCCAGCAGCACAACCCGGGGAGGGGAGACCCAGTACTTC

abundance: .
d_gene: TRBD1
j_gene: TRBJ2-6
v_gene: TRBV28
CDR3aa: CASRIGTGFGANVLTF
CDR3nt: TGTGCCAGCAGGATAGGGACAGGGTTTGGGGCCAACGTCCTGACTTTC

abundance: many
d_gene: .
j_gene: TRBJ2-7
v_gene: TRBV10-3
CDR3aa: CAISGGLTYEQYF
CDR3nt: TGTGCCATCAGTGGGGGTCTAACCTACGAGCAGTACTTC

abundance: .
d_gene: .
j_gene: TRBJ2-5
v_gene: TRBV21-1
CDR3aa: CASTSLTPGRIQETQYF
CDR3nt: TGTGCCAGCACCTCATTGACCCCAGGACGGATTCAAGAGACCCAGTACTTC

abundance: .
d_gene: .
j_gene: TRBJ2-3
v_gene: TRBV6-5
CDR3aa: CASSYSRAGDTQYF
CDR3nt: TGTGCCAGCAGTTACTCGAGGGCGGGAGATACGCAGTATTTT

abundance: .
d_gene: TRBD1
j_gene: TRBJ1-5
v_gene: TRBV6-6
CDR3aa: CASNPGQGNQPQHF
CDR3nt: TGTGCCAGCAACCCAGGACAGGGCAATCAGCCCCAGCATTTT

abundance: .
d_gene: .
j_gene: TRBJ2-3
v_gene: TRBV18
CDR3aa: CASSKFQGNTDTQYF
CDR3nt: TGTGCCAGCTCCAAGTTCCAGGGAAATACAGATACGCAGTATTTT

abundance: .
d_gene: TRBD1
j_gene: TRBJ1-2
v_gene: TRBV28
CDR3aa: CASSVQGGYGYTF
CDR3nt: TGTGCCAGCAGCGTACAGGGGGGTTATGGCTACACCTTC

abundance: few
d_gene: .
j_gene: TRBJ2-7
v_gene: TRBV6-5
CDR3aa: CASSYSTYEQYF
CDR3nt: TGTGCCAGCAGTTACTCGACCTACGAGCAGTACTTC

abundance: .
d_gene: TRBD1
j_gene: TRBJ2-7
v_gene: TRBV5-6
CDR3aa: CASSLDRGFEQYF
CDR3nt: TGTGCCAGCAGCTTGGACAGGGGTTTCGAGCAGTACTTC

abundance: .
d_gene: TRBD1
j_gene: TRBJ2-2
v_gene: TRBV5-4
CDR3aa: CASSSYRGTNTGELFF
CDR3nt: TGTGCCAGCAGCTCATACAGGGGCACGAACACCGGGGAGCTGTTTTTT

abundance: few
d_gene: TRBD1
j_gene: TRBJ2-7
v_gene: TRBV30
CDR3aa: CAWNGRGLYEQYF
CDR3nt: TGTGCCTGGAACGGCAGGGGGCTCTACGAGCAGTACTTC

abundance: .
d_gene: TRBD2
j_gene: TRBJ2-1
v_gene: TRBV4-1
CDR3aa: CASSQPPGLADAYNEQFF
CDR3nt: TGCGCCAGCAGCCAGCCCCCGGGACTAGCGGACGCCTACAATGAGCAGTTCTTC

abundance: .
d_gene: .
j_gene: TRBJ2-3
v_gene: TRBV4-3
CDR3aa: CASSQDRGVPHTDTQYF
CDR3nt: TGCGCCAGCAGCCAAGATAGGGGAGTGCCCCACACAGATACGCAGTATTTT

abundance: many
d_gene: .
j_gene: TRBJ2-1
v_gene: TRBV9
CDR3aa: CASSVAGRHNEQFF
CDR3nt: TGTGCCAGCAGCGTAGCCGGCAGACACAATGAGCAGTTCTTC

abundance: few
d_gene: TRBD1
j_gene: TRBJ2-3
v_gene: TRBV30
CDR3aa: CAWSRTGLSTDTQYF
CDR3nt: TGTGCCTGGAGTAGGACAGGACTGAGCACAGATACGCAGTATTTT

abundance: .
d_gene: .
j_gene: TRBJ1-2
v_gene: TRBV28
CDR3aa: CASSLRGYGGYTF
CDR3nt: TGTGCCAGCAGTTTGAGGGGGTACGGTGGCTACACCTTC

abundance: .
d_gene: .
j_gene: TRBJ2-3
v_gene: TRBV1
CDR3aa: CTSSESGTSGPPSTDTQYF
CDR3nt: TGCACCAGCAGCGAGTCGGGGACTAGCGGGCCCCCTAGCACAGATACGCAGTATTTT

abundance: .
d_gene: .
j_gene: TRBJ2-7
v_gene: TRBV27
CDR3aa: CASSFEGGLSYEQYF
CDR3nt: TGTGCCAGCAGTTTCGAGGGGGGCCTCTCCTACGAGCAGTACTTC

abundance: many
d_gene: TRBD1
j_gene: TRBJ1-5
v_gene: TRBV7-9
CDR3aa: CASSSGQGQPQHF
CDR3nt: TGTGCCAGCAGCAGCGGACAGGGTCAGCCCCAGCATTTT

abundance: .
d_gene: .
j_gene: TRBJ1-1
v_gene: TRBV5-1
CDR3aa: CASSLGVTVNTEAFF
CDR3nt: TGCGCCAGCAGCTTGGGGGTGACTGTTAACACTGAAGCTTTCTTT

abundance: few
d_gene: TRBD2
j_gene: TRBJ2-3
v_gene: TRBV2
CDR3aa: CASRSPGTSGGSTDTQYF
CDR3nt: TGTGCCAGCAGAAGTCCCGGGACTAGCGGGGGAAGCACAGATACGCAGTATTTT

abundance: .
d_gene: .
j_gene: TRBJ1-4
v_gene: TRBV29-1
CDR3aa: CSVGTSNEKLFF
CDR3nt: TGCAGCGTGGGAACTTCTAATGAAAAACTGTTTTTT

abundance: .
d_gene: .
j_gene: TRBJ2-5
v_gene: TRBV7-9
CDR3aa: CASSSSARGETQYF
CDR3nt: TGTGCCAGCAGCTCTAGCGCCCGGGGGGAGACCCAGTACTTC

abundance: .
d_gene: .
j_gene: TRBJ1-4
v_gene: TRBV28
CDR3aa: CASTSPRGWGNEKLFF
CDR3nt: TGTGCCAGCACCTCCCCAAGGGGGTGGGGTAATGAAAAACTGTTTTTT

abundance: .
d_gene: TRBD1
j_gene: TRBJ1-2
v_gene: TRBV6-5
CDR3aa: CASSYASPGTGFGYTF
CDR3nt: TGTGCCAGCAGTTACGCCAGTCCCGGGACAGGGTTTGGCTACACCTTC

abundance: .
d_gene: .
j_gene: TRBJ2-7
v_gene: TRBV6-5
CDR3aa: CASRSAGQNYEQYF
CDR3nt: TGTGCCAGCAGGTCGGCGGGACAGAACTACGAGCAGTACTTC

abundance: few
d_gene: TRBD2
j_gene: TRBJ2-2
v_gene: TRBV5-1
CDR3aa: CASSLGTSPTGELFF
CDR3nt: TGCGCCAGCAGCTTAGGGACTAGCCCAACCGGGGAGCTGTTTTTT

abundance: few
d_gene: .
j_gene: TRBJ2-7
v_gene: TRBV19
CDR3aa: CASSMDKGAYEQYF
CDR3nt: TGTGCCAGTAGTATGGACAAGGGGGCCTACGAGCAGTACTTC

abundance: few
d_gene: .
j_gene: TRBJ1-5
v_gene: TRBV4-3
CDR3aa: CASSPQGGGNQPQHF
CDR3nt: TGCGCCAGCAGCCCACAGGGAGGGGGCAATCAGCCCCAGCATTTT

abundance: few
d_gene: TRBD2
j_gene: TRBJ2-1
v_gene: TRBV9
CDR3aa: CASSVLGSGRGSYNEQFF
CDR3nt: TGTGCCAGCAGTGTCCTGGGCAGCGGGAGAGGCTCCTACAATGAGCAGTTCTTC

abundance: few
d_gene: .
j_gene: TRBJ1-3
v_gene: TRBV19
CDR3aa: CASSIILMNGGKRNTIYF
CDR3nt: TGTGCCAGTAGTATTATCCTGATGAATGGGGGAAAACGAAACACCATATATTTT